This paragraph reports one TCR beta chain. The data are from a study of blood T cell repertoires in COVID-19. Study in general: From T cells, B-cell-depleted T cells, or PBMCs came the material, which was cDNA or gDNA.

CDR1 is SGHNT, CDR2 YYREEE, per germline (reference sequence). J was trimmed by 4 bases and V by 4 bases; bases with no gene match: 8. CDR3 length: 16 amino acids. Methods used by the authors: Estimation of nucleated cell counts relied on the amplification of reference gene primers. Some clones are missing from TCRdb's copy, which holds only in-frame ones; the method was immunoSEQ multiplex PCR. From that table come the V and J calls and clone size; the DNA was used to work out D and trimming. The table includes about 120,000 clones, 88% detected once. The receptor was derived from a human donor in a cohort sampled during active COVID-19. The specimen sequenced was peripheral blood. The chain is built from TRBV5-4 and TRBJ2-3; 11 bases align to TRBD2. The CDR3 DNA is TGTGCCAGCAGCAGGGCAACTAGCGGGAGTTCAGATACGCAGTATTTT. Protein sequence: CASSRATSGSSDTQYF. Supplemented by reference TRBV5-4 and TRBJ2-3, the full variable domain reads ETGVTQSPTHLIKTRGQQVTLRCSSQSGHNTVSWYQQALGQGPQFIFQYYREEENGRGNFPPRFSGLQFPNYSSELNVNALELDDSALYLCASSRATSGSSDTQYFGPGTRLTVL.